This T cell receptor beta chain was sequenced for a study of T cell clones after liver transplantation. Study-wide context: Tolerant meant at least one year fully off immunosuppression without liver enzymes above twice normal. General study results and limits: Graft donor-reactive T cells may have migrated into the graft rather than being deleted.

The V and J ends lost 1 base and 6 bases, in that order; junction bases with no gene match: 4. This CDR3 has 15 amino acids. In germline, CDR1 is SGHNT, CDR2 YYREEE (reference sequence). Using immunoSEQ multiplex PCR, the repertoire was profiled, and TCRdb retains in-frame clones only, with some absent. Counted here are tens of thousands of clones, about 92% occurring once; the ten biggest clones make up approximately 2.5%. Concerning this clone itself: No antigen is known for it.

This TCR was sampled from a human donor who received a liver transplant. The chain recombines TRBV5-4 with TRBJ2-1; 10 bases are a match to TRBD2. The sequencing here drew on CD4+ T cells from blood, taken before liver transplant. DNA of the CDR3: TGTGCCAGCAGCTTGATGTCTAGCGGGAGCAATGAGCAGTTCTTC. It yields the protein CASSLMSSGSNEQFF.